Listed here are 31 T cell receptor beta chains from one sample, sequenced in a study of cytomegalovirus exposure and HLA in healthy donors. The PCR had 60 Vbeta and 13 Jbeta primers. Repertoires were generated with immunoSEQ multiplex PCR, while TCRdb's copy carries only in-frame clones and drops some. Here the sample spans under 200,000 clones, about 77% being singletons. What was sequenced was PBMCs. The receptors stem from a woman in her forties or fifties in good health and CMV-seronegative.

In DNA, the CDR3 is TGTGCCAGCTCACTTCGGACTAGCGGCACAGATACGCAGTATTTT. This sequence encodes CASSLRTSGTDTQYF. The chain joins TRBV18 to TRBJ2-3, with 9 bases lining up with TRBD2. The CDR3 is made up of 15 amino acids. V shed 4 bases and J 1 base; nucleotides not matched to a gene: 3. Germline V lookup: CDR1 KGHSH, CDR2 LQKENI.

The CDR3 sequence: CASSLASRALGGYTF. CDR3 nucleotide sequence: TGTGCCAGCAGTTTAGCGAGCAGGGCGCTGGGAGGCTACACCTTC. J is TRBJ1-2 and V is TRBV28; maybe TRBD1 (5 bases). This CDR3 has 15 residues. From germline, CDR1 is MDHEN and CDR2 SYDVKM. V was shortened by 2 bases and J by 8 bases, with 18 bases between the two germline ends.

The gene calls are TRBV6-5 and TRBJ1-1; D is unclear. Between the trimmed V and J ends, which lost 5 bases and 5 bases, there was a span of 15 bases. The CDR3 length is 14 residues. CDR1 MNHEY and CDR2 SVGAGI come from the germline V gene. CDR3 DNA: TGTGCCAGCAGTCGGGCGGGCCTCAGGACTGAAGCTTTCTTT. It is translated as CASSRAGLRTEAFF.

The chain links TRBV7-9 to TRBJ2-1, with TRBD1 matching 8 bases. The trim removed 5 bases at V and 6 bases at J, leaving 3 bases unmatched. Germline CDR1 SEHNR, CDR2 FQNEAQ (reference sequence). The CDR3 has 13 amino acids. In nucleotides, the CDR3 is TGTGCCAGCAGCCCGACAGGGGCCAATGAGCAGTTCTTC. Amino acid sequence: CASSPTGANEQFF.

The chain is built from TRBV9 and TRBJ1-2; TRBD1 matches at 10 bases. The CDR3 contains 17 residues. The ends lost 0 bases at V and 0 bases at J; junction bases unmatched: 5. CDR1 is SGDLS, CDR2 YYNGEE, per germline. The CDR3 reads CASSVDGTGAANYGYTF. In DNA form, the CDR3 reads TGTGCCAGCAGCGTAGACGGGACAGGGGCAGCTAACTATGGCTACACCTTC.

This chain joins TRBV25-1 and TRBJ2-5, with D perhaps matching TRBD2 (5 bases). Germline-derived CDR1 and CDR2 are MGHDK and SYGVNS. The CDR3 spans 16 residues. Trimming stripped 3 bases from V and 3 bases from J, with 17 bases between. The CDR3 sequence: CASSDRGRGGEETQYF. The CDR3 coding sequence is TGTGCCAGCAGTGATCGGGGTCGTGGAGGTGAAGAGACCCAGTACTTC.

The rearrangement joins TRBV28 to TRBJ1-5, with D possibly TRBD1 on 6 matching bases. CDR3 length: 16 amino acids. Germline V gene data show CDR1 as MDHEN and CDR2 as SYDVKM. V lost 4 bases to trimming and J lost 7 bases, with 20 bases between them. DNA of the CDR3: TGTGCCAGCAGTTCACCGGGACACCGTATAGGACAGCCCCAGCATTTT. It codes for CASSSPGHRIGQPQHF. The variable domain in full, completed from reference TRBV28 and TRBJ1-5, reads DVKVTQSSRYLVKRTGEKVFLECVQDMDHENMFWYRQDPGLGLRLIYFSYDVKMKEKGDIPEGYSVSREKKERFSLILESASTNQTSMYLCASSSPGHRIGQPQHFGDGTRLSIL.

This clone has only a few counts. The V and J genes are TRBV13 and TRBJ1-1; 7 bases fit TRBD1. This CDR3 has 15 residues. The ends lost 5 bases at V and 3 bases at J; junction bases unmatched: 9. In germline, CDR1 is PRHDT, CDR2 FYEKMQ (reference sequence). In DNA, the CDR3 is TGTGCCAGCAGCGCCCCAGGGGGATGGGACACTGAAGCTTTCTTT. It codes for CASSAPGGWDTEAFF.

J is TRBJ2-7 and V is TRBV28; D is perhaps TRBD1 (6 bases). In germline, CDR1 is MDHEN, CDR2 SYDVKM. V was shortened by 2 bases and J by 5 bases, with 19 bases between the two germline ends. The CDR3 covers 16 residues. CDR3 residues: CASSLETGTFSDEQYF. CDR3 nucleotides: TGTGCCAGCAGTTTAGAAACAGGGACCTTCTCGGACGAGCAGTACTTC.

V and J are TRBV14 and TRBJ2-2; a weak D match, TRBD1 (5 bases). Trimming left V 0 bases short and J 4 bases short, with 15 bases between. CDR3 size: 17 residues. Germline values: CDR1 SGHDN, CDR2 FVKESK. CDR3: CASSQDPTVTGTGELFF. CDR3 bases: TGTGCCAGCAGCCAAGATCCTACCGTTACAGGCACCGGGGAGCTGTTTTTT.

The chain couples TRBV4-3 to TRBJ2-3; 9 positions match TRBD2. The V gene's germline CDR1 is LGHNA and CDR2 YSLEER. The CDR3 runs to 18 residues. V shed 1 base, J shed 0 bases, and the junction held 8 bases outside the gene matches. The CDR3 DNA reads TGCGCCAGCAGCCAAGCGGCGGCTAGCGGGGTGAGCACAGATACGCAGTATTTT. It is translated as CASSQAAASGVSTDTQYF.

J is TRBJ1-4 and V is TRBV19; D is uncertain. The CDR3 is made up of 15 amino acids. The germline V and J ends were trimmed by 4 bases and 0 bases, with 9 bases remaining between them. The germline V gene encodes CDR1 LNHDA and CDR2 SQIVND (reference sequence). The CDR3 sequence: CASSNYGATNEKLFF. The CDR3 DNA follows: TGTGCCAGTAGTAATTACGGAGCAACTAATGAAAAACTGTTTTTT.

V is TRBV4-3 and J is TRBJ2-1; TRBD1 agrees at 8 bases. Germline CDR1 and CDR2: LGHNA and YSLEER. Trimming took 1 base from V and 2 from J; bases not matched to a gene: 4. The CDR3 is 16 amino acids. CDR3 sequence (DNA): TGCGCCAGCAGCCAAGCTAGACAGGGGACCTACAATGAGCAGTTCTTC. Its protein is CASSQARQGTYNEQFF.

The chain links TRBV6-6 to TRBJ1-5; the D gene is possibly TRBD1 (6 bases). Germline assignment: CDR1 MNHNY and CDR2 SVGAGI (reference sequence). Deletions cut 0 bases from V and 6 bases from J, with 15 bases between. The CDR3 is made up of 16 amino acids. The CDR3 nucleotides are TGTGCCAGCAGTTACTCGGGAGGGGGGGGTCGTCAGCCCCAGCATTTT. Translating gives CASSYSGGGGRQPQHF.

The CDR3 region is CASSGDRGWTEAFF. In DNA form, the CDR3 reads TGTGCCAGCAGTGGAGACAGGGGGTGGACTGAAGCTTTCTTT. The chain employs TRBV6-1 and TRBJ1-1, with 9 bases matching TRBD1. The CDR3 has 14 residues. Looked up from germline, CDR1 is MNHNS and CDR2 is SASEGT. V shed 4 bases, J shed 5 bases, and the junction held 5 bases outside the gene matches.

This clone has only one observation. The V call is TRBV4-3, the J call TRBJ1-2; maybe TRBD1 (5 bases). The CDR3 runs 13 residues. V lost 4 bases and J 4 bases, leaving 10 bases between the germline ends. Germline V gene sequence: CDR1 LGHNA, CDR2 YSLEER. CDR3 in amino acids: CASSPRTRYGYTF. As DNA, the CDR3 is TGCGCCAGCAGCCCTAGGACACGCTATGGCTACACCTTC.

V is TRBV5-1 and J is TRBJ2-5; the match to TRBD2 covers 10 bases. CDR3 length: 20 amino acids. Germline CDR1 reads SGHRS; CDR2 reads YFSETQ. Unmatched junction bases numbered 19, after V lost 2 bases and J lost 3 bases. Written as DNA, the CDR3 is TGCGCCAGCAGCTTTGGGTCGTTGGGACTAGCGTTAGGAGAGAAAGAGACCCAGTACTTC. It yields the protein CASSFGSLGLALGEKETQYF. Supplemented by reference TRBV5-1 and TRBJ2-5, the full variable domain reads KAGVTQTPRYLIKTRGQQVTLSCSPISGHRSVSWYQQTPGQGLQFLFEYFSETQRNKGNFPGRFSGRQFSNSRSEMNVSTLELGDSALYLCASSFGSLGLALGEKETQYFGPGTRLLVL.

The CDR3 DNA follows: TGTGCCAGCAGCCCCGGGACAGGACGATACGAGCAGTACTTC. It translates to CASSPGTGRYEQYF. This rearrangement joins TRBV7-3 to TRBJ2-7; 8 nucleotides line up with TRBD1. The CDR3 has 14 residues. CDR1 and CDR2 (germline): SGHTA, FQGTGA. The V segment lost 5 bases and the J segment 4 bases; nucleotides outside the gene matches: 7. The full variable domain, rest sourced from reference TRBV7-3 and TRBJ2-7, is GAGVSQTPSNKVTEKGKYVELRCDPISGHTALYWYRQSLGQGPEFLIYFQGTGAADDSGLPNDRFFAVRPEGSVSTLKIQRTERGDSAVYLCASSPGTGRYEQYFGPGTRLTVT.

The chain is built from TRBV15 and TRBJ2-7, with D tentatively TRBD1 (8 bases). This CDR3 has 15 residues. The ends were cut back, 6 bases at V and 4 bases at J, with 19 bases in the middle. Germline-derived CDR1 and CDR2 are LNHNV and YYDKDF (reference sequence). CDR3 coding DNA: TGTGCCACCAGGGACACAGGGGGAGGGCGGTACGAGCAGTACTTC. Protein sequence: CATRDTGGGRYEQYF. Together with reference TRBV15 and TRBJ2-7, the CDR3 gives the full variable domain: DAMVIQNPRYQVTQFGKPVTLSCSQTLNHNVMYWYQQKSSQAPKLLFHYYDKDFNNEADTPDNFQSRRPNTSFCFLDIRSPGLGDTAMYLCATRDTGGGRYEQYFGPGTRLTVT.

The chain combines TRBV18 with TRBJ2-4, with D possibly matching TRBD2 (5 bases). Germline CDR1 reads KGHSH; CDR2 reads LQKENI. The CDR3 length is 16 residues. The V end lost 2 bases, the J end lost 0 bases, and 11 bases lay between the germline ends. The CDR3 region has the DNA TGTGCCAGCTCACCAGCTGAGGGTCTAGCCAAAAACATTCAGTACTTC. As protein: CASSPAEGLAKNIQYF.

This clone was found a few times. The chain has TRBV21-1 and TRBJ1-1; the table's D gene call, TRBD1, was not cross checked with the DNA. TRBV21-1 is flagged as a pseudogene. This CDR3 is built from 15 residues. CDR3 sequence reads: CASTGHAPPNTEAFF. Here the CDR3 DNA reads TGTGCCAGCACCGGACACGCCCCCCCGAACACTGAAGCTTTCTTT.

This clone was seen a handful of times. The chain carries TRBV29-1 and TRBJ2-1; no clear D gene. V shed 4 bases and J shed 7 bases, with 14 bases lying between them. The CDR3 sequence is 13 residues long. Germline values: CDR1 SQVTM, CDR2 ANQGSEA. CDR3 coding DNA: TGCAGCGTTGGCAGCCCCCAGGCAAATGAGCAGTTCTTC. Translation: CSVGSPQANEQFF.

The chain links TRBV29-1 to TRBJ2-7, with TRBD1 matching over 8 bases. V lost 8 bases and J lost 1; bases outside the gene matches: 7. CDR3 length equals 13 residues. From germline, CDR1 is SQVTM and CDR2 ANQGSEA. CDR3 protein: CSSRTGPSYEQYF. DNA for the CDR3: TGCAGCTCTCGGACAGGGCCGTCCTACGAGCAGTACTTC.

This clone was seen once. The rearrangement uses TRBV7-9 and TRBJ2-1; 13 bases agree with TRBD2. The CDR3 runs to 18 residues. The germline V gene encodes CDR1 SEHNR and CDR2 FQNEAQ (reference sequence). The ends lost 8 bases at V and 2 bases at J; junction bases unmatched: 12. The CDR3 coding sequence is TGTGCCAGCCATACGGCTGGGACTAGCGGGATGACCTACAATGAGCAGTTCTTC. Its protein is CASHTAGTSGMTYNEQFF.

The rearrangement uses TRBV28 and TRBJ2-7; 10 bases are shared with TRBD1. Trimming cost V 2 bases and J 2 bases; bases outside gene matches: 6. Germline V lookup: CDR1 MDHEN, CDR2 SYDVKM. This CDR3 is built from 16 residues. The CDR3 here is CASSLRTGQGPYEQYF. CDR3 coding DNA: TGTGCCAGCAGTTTAAGGACGGGACAGGGGCCCTACGAGCAGTACTTC.

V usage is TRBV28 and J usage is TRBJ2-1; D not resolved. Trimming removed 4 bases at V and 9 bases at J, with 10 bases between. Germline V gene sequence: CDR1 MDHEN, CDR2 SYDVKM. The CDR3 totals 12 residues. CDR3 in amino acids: CASSYDFGEQFF. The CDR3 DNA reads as TGTGCCAGCAGTTACGACTTTGGTGAGCAGTTCTTC.

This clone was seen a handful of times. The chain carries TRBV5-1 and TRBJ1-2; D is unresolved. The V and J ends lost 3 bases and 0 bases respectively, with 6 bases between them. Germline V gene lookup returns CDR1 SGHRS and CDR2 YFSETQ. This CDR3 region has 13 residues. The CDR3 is CASSSLPNYGYTF. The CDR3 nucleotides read TGCGCCAGCAGCTCTCTCCCTAACTATGGCTACACCTTC.

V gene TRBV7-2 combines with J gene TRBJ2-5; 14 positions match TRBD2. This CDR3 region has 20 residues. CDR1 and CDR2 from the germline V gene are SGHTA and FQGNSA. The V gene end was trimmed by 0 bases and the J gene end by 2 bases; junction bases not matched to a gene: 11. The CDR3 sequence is CASSLATYLRLAGGQETQYF. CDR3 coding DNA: TGTGCCAGCAGCTTAGCGACTTACCTTCGACTAGCGGGGGGGCAAGAGACCCAGTACTTC. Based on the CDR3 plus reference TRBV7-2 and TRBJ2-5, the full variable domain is GAGVSQSPSNKVTEKGKDVELRCDPISGHTALYWYRQSLGQGLEFLIYFQGNSAPDKSGLPSDRFSAERTGGSVSTLTIQRTQQEDSAVYLCASSLATYLRLAGGQETQYFGPGTRLLVL.

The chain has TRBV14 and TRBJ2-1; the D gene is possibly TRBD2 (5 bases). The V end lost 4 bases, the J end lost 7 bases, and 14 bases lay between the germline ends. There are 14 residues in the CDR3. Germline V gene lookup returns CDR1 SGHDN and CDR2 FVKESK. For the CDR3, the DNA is TGTGCCAGCAGCCTCCAGCGGTTGGAGAATGAGCAGTTCTTC. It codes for CASSLQRLENEQFF.

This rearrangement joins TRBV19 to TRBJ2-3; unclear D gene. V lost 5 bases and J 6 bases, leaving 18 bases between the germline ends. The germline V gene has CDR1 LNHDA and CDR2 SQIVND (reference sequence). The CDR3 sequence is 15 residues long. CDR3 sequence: CASSSRVTNSDTQYF. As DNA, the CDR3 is TGTGCCAGTAGTTCCAGAGTAACAAATAGCGATACGCAGTATTTT.

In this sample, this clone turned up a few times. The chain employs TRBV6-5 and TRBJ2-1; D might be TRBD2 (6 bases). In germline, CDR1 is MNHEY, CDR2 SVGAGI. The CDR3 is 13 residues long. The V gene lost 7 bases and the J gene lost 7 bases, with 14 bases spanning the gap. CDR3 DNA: TGTGCCAGCACCCCGGCGGGGAGGAATGAGCAGTTCTTC. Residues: CASTPAGRNEQFF.